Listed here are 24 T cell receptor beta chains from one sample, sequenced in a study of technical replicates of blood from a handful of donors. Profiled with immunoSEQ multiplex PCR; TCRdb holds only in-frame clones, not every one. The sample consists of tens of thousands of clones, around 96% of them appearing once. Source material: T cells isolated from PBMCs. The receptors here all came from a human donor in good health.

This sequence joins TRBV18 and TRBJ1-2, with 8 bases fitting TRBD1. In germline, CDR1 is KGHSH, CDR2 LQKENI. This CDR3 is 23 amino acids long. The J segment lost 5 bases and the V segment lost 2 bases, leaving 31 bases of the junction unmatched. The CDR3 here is CASSPISRWQGAGFSPPKYGYTF. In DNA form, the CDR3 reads TGTGCCAGCTCACCAATTTCTCGGTGGCAGGGGGCCGGGTTTTCCCCCCCGAAATATGGCTACACCTTC. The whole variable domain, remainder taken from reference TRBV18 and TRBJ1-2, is NAGVMQNPRHLVRRRGQEARLRCSPMKGHSHVYWYRQLPEEGLKFMVYLQKENIIDESGMPKERFSAEFPKEGPSILRIQQVVRGDSAAYFCASSPISRWQGAGFSPPKYGYTFGSGTRLTVV.

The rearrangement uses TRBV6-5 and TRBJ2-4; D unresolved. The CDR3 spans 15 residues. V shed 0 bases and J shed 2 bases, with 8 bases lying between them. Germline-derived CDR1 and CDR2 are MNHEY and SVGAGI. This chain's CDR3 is CASSYSYLSKNIQYF. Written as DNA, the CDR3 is TGTGCCAGCAGTTACTCATACTTGTCCAAAAACATTCAGTACTTC.

This chain's CDR3 is CASSQGQGNSNSPLHF. The CDR3 DNA reads as TGTGCCAGCTCACAAGGACAGGGAAACTCCAATTCACCCCTCCACTTT. This sequence joins TRBV18 and TRBJ1-6; TRBD1 matches 8 bases. Germline CDR1 KGHSH, CDR2 LQKENI. The CDR3 is 16 residues long. V lost 4 bases and J lost 7; bases outside the gene matches: 9.

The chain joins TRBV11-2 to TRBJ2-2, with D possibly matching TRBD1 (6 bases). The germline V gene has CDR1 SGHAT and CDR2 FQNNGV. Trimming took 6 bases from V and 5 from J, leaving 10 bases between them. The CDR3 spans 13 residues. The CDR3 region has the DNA TGTGCCAGCAGTCAGGGGACGACCGGGGAGCTGTTTTTT. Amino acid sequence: CASSQGTTGELFF.

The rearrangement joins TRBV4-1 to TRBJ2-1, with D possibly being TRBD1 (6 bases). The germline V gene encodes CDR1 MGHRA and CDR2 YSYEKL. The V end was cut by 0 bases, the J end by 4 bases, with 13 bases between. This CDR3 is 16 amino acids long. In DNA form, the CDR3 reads TGCGCCAGCAGCCAAGAATCCAGGGGTCATTACAATGAGCAGTTCTTC. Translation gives CASSQESRGHYNEQFF.

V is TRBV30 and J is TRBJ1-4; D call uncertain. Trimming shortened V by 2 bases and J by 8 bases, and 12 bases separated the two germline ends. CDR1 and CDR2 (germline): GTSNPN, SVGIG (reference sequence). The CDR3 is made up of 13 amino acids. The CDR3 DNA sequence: TGTGCCTGGAGTAGAGGTTCGAGCGAAAAACTGTTTTTT. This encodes CAWSRGSSEKLFF.

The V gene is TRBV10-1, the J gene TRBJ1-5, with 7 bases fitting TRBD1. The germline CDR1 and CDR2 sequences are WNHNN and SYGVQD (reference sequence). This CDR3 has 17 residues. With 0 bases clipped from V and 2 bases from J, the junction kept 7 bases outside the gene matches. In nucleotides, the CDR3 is TGCGCCAGCAGTGAGTCGAACAGGGGATTAGGCAATCAGCCCCAGCATTTT. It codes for CASSESNRGLGNQPQHF.

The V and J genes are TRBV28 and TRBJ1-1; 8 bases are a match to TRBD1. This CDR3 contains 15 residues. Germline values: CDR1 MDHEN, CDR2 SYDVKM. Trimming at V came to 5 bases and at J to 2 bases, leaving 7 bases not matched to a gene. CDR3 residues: CASSQGQALNTEAFF. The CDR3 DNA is TGTGCCAGCAGTCAGGGACAGGCCCTAAACACTGAAGCTTTCTTT.

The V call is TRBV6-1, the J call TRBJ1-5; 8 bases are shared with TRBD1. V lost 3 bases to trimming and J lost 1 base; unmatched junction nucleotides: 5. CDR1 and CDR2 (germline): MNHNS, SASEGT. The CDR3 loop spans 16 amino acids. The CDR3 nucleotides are TGTGCCAGCAGTGATCAGGGGGCTTTAAGCAATCAGCCCCAGCATTTT. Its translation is CASSDQGALSNQPQHF.

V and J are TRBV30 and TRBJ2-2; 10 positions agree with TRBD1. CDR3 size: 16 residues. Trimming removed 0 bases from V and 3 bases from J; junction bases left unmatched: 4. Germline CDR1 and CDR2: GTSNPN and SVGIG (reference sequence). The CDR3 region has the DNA TGTGCCTGGAGTGTCTTCGGGACAGGGGACACCGGGGAGCTGTTTTTT. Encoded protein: CAWSVFGTGDTGELFF.

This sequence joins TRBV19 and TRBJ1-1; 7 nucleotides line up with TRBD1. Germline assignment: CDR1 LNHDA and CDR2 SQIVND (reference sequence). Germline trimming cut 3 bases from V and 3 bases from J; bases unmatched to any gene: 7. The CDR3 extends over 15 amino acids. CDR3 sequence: CASSINRGLDTEAFF. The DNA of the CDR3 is TGTGCCAGTAGTATCAACAGGGGATTGGACACTGAAGCTTTCTTT. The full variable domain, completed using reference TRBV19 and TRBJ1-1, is DGGITQSPKYLFRKEGQNVTLSCEQNLNHDAMYWYRQDPGQGLRLIYYSQIVNDFQKGDIAEGYSVSREKKESFPLTVTSAQKNPTAFYLCASSINRGLDTEAFFGQGTRLTVV.

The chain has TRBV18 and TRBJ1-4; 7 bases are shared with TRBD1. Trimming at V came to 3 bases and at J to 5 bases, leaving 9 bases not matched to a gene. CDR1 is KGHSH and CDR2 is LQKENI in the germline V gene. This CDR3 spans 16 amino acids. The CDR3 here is CASSPQSGQLNEKLFF. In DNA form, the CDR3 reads TGTGCCAGCTCACCCCAGTCGGGACAGTTGAATGAAAAACTGTTTTTT.

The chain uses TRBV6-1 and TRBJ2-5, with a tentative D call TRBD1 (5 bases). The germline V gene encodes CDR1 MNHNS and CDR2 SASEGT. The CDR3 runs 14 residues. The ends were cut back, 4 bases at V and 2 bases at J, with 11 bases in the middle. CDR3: CASSVLQEQETQYF. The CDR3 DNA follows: TGTGCCAGCAGTGTGCTACAGGAGCAAGAGACCCAGTACTTC.

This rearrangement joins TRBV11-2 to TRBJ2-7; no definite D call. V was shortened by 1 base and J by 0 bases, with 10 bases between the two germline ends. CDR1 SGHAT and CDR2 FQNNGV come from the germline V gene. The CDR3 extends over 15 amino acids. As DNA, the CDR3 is TGTGCCAGCAGCTTAGGCTACCTTAGCTCCTACGAGCAGTACTTC. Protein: CASSLGYLSSYEQYF. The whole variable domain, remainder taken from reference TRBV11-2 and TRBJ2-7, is EAGVAQSPRYKIIEKRQSVAFWCNPISGHATLYWYQQILGQGPKLLIQFQNNGVVDDSQLPKDRFSAERLKGVDSTLKIQPAKLEDSAVYLCASSLGYLSSYEQYFGPGTRLTVT.

CDR3: CASSDAPGAYTEAFF. CDR3 DNA: TGTGCCAGCAGTGATGCTCCAGGGGCTTATACTGAAGCTTTCTTT. The chain couples TRBV6-4 to TRBJ1-1; tentatively, D is TRBD1 (6 bases). V was shortened by 3 bases and J by 5 bases, with 16 bases between the two germline ends. The length of the CDR3 is 15 residues. Germline V lookup: CDR1 MRHNA, CDR2 SNTAGT.

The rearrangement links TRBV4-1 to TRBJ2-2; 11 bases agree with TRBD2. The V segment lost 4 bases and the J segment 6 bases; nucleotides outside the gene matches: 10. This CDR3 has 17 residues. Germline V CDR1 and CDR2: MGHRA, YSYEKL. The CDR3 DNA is TGCGCCAGCAGCCCCCTCGGTCTAGCGGGAGGCCCCGGGGAGCTGTTTTTT. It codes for CASSPLGLAGGPGELFF.

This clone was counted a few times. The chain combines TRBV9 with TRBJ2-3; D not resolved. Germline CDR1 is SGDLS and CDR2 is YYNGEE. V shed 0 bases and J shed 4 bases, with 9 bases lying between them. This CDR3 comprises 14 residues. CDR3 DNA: TGTGCCAGCAGCGTAGCTTTGGGCTCAGATACGCAGTATTTT. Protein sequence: CASSVALGSDTQYF.

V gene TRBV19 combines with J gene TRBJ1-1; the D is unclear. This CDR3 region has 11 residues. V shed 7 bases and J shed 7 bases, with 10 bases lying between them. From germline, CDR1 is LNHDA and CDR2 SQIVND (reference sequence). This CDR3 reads CASTLRGEAFF. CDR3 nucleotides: TGTGCCAGTACCCTTAGAGGTGAAGCTTTCTTT.

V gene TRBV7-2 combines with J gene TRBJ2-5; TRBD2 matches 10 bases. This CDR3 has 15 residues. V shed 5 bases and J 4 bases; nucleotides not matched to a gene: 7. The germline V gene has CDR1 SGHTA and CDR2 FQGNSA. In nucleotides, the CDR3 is TGTGCCAGCAGCCGTGGCCTAGCGGGAGTAGAGACCCAGTACTTC. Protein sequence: CASSRGLAGVETQYF.

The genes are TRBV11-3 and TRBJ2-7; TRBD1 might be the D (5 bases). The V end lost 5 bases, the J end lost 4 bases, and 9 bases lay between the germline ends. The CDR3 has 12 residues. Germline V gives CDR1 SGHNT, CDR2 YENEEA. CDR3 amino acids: CASSGDRYEQYF. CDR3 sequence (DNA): TGTGCCAGCAGCGGCGACAGATACGAGCAGTACTTC. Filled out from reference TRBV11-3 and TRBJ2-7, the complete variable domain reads EAGVVQSPRYKIIEKKQPVAFWCNPISGHNTLYWYLQNLGQGPELLIRYENEEAVDDSQLPKDRFSAERLKGVDSTLKIQPAELGDSAVYLCASSGDRYEQYFGPGTRLTVT.

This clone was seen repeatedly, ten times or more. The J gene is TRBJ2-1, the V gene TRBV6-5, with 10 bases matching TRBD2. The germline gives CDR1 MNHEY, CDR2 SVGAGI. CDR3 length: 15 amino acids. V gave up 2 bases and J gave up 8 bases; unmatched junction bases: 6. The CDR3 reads CASSYPSGSIDEQFF. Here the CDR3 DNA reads TGTGCCAGCAGTTACCCTAGCGGGAGCATCGATGAGCAGTTCTTC.

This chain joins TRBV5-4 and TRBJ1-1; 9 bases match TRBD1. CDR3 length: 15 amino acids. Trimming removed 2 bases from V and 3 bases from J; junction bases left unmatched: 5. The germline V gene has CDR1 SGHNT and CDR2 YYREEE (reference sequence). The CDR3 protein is CASSLVTGGYTEAFF. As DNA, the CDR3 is TGTGCCAGCAGCTTAGTGACAGGGGGGTACACTGAAGCTTTCTTT.

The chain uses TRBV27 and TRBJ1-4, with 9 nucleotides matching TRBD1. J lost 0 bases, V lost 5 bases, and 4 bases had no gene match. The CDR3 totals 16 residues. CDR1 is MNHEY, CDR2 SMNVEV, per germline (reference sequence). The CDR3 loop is CASSPGQGATNEKLFF. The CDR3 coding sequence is TGTGCCAGCAGTCCGGGACAGGGCGCAACTAATGAAAAACTGTTTTTT.

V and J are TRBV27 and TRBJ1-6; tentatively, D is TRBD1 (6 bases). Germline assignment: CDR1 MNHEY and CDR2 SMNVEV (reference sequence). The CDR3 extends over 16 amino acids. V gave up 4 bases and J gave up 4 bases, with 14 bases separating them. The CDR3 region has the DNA TGTGCCAGCAGTTCTCGGGACACCACGTATAATTCACCCCTCCACTTT. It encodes CASSSRDTTYNSPLHF.